Included here is one T cell receptor (beta chain) sequence, with context. Its antigen is not identified. Profiling relied on immunoSEQ multiplex PCR, and the TCRdb table lists in-frame clones only, not all of them. This table has 25,000 to 30,000 clones, around 86% appearing once. This sample is drawn from a study of PD-1 blockade in classical Hodgkin lymphoma. CDR1 is SGHTA and CDR2 is FQGTGA in the germline V gene. CDR3 length equals 14 residues. Trimming removed 3 bases at V and 7 bases at J, with 13 bases between. Study-wide results and caveats: Newly diagnosed patients were reported to start with lower TCR diversity than healthy donors.

Time point reported: cycle 4 day 1 (C4D1), after five to seven weeks of nivolumab. Relapse after autologous stem cell transplantation occurred in every patient, and brentuximab vedotin exposure varied. Magnetic negative selection of thawed PBMCs was the method by which CD4+ T cells were purified. This TCR came from a human donor with classical Hodgkin lymphoma. V gene TRBV7-3 combines with J gene TRBJ2-1, with D tentatively TRBD1 (6 bases). Sequencing used CD4+ T cells from blood, obtained before the fourth cycle of nivolumab. Here the CDR3 reads CASSLGAGGNEQFF. In DNA, the CDR3 is TGTGCCAGCAGCTTGGGGGCTGGTGGGAATGAGCAGTTCTTC.